Shown below are 25 T cell receptor beta chains from a single sample sequenced in a study of shared clonotypes between healthy human individuals. The assay was immunoSEQ multiplex PCR, and TCRdb's table has in-frame clones only and misses some. The table includes 2 million to 2.5 million clones, less than 95% detected once. What was sequenced was naive CD4+ T cells from PBMCs. This sample's subset: CD45RA+ positively selected. The origin of the receptors is a man younger than 35 in good health. Some clones in this sample may be carry-over from other donors' samples.

The chain combines TRBV28 with TRBJ1-1; D not resolved. CDR3 length: 12 residues. The V gene's germline CDR1 is MDHEN and CDR2 SYDVKM. Trimming took 8 bases from V and 3 from J, leaving 10 bases between them. The CDR3 region is CASLSAHTEAFF. CDR3 nucleotides: TGTGCCAGCTTGTCGGCGCACACTGAAGCTTTCTTT.

The table lists this clone with a few counts. The chain is built from TRBV7-8 and TRBJ1-1; TRBD1 matches at 9 bases. There are 12 residues in the CDR3. Germline CDR1 is SGHVS and CDR2 is FQNEAQ. The trim removed 5 bases at V and 7 bases at J, leaving 2 bases unmatched. For the CDR3, the DNA is TGTGCCAGCAGCGAGACAGGGGGTGAAGCTTTCTTT. This encodes CASSETGGEAFF.

The chain has TRBV19 and TRBJ2-7; TRBD1 matches 10 bases. In germline, CDR1 is LNHDA, CDR2 SQIVND (reference sequence). The CDR3 runs to 15 residues. V shed 5 bases and J 4 bases; nucleotides not matched to a gene: 8. The chain's CDR3 is CASSDWDRGIYEQYF. The CDR3, as DNA: TGTGCCAGTAGTGACTGGGACAGGGGTATTTACGAGCAGTACTTC.

The genes are TRBV28 and TRBJ1-2, with D possibly being TRBD1 (6 bases). Germline-derived CDR1 and CDR2 are MDHEN and SYDVKM. This CDR3 is built from 13 residues. Deletions cut 11 bases from V and 1 base from J, with 14 bases between. CDR3 in DNA: TGTGCCGGTTCTGAACAGGGTAACTATGGCTACACCTTC. It encodes CAGSEQGNYGYTF.

This clone was detected only once. V gene TRBV19 combines with J gene TRBJ2-5, with 8 bases identical to TRBD1. Germline V gene sequence: CDR1 LNHDA, CDR2 SQIVND (reference sequence). With 6 bases clipped from V and 5 bases from J, the junction kept 8 bases outside the gene matches. The CDR3 is made up of 14 amino acids. CDR3: CASRSGGAGETQYF. The DNA of the CDR3 is TGTGCCAGTAGGTCAGGGGGCGCGGGGGAGACCCAGTACTTC.

The V and J genes are TRBV14 and TRBJ2-6, with D possibly being TRBD1 (5 bases). The CDR3 runs 18 residues. V was shortened by 1 base and J by 0 bases, with 13 bases between the two germline ends. Germline values: CDR1 SGHDN, CDR2 FVKESK. This chain's CDR3 is CASSQGLGLSSGANVLTF. In nucleotides, the CDR3 is TGTGCCAGCAGCCAAGGCCTGGGGCTGAGCTCTGGGGCCAACGTCCTGACTTTC.

V usage is TRBV29-1 and J usage is TRBJ1-2, with a tentative D call TRBD1 (5 bases). Per the germline V gene, CDR1 is SQVTM and CDR2 is ANQGSEA. This CDR3 region has 14 residues. Between the trimmed V and J ends, which lost 0 bases and 2 bases, there was a span of 10 bases. CDR3 residues: CSVEDIEGNYGYTF. The CDR3 DNA is TGCAGCGTTGAAGATATTGAGGGGAACTATGGCTACACCTTC.

The genes are TRBV7-3 and TRBJ2-7, with unresolved D. CDR3 length equals 14 residues. In germline, CDR1 is SGHTA, CDR2 FQGTGA. Between the trimmed V and J ends, which lost 5 bases and 6 bases, there was a span of 17 bases. The CDR3 sequence: CASSLQAVAREQYF. The CDR3 bases are TGTGCCAGCAGCCTCCAGGCCGTAGCCCGCGAGCAGTACTTC.

As regards this clone: Sequence at one end of the junction differs from germline and may be a read error. V and J are TRBV28 and TRBJ2-2; 7 bases align to TRBD1. Germline V gene sequence: CDR1 MDHEN, CDR2 SYDVKM. The CDR3 sequence is 15 residues long. This chain's CDR3 is CATSGQAPNTGELFF. DNA of the CDR3: TGTGCCACCAGTGGACAGGCCCCGAACACCGGGGAGCTGTTTTTT.

On this clone itself: This CDR3 is also generated by other DNA sequences in the sample. The chain joins TRBV5-4 to TRBJ2-3; D unclear. Trimming took off 0 bases at V and 1 base at J, with 3 bases between the two ends. There are 13 residues in the CDR3. The germline V gene has CDR1 SGHNT and CDR2 YYREEE (reference sequence). The CDR3 region is CASSLDRTDTQYF. CDR3 coding DNA: TGTGCCAGCAGCTTGGACCGCACAGATACGCAGTATTTT.

CDR3 bases: TGCAGCGGTACGGGACAGGGCTACGAGCAGTACTTC. Residues: CSGTGQGYEQYF. The chain joins TRBV29-1 to TRBJ2-7, with 9 bases that match TRBD1. Trimming removed 7 bases from V and 3 bases from J; junction bases left unmatched: 4. This CDR3 region has 12 residues. Germline V lookup: CDR1 SQVTM, CDR2 ANQGSEA.

This chain links TRBV28 with TRBJ2-2; D could derive from TRBD1 or TRBD2 (6 bases each). Trimming removed 3 bases at V and 4 bases at J, with 12 bases between. CDR1 MDHEN and CDR2 SYDVKM come from the germline V gene. The CDR3 sequence is 15 residues long. CDR3 bases: TGTGCCAGCAGTTTCGGCAGGGGAGGCACCGGGGAGCTGTTTTTT. Encoded protein: CASSFGRGGTGELFF.

The rearrangement joins TRBV19 to TRBJ2-3; 8 bases line up with TRBD1. The V and J ends lost 1 base and 4 bases, in that order; junction bases with no gene match: 4. This CDR3 is built from 15 residues. CDR1 and CDR2 (germline): LNHDA, SQIVND (reference sequence). CDR3 residues: CASSIVWGQADTQYF. CDR3 DNA: TGTGCCAGTAGTATAGTATGGGGACAGGCAGATACGCAGTATTTT.

CDR3 protein: CASSIQGAETEAFF. The CDR3 DNA reads as TGTGCCAGTAGTATTCAGGGGGCAGAAACTGAAGCTTTCTTT. The V gene is TRBV19, the J gene TRBJ1-1; 8 nucleotides line up with TRBD1. This CDR3 comprises 14 residues. Per germline, CDR1 LNHDA and CDR2 SQIVND (reference sequence). The trim removed 3 bases at V and 5 bases at J, leaving 5 bases unmatched. The variable domain in full, with the rest retrieved from reference TRBV19 and TRBJ1-1, is DGGITQSPKYLFRKEGQNVTLSCEQNLNHDAMYWYRQDPGQGLRLIYYSQIVNDFQKGDIAEGYSVSREKKESFPLTVTSAQKNPTAFYLCASSIQGAETEAFFGQGTRLTVV.

This chain links TRBV5-6 with TRBJ1-3; no clear D gene. CDR3 length: 13 amino acids. Per germline, CDR1 SGHDT and CDR2 YYEEEE. The ends were cut back, 1 base at V and 2 bases at J, with 4 bases in the middle. CDR3 sequence: CASSLRAGNTIYF. CDR3 coding DNA: TGTGCCAGCAGCTTGCGGGCTGGAAACACCATATATTTT.

The J gene is TRBJ1-2, the V gene TRBV12-5; D gene uncertain. Germline V gene lookup returns CDR1 LGHNT and CDR2 FRNRAP. V lost 5 bases and J 2 bases, leaving 6 bases between the germline ends. This CDR3 is built from 12 residues. The CDR3, as DNA: TGTGCTAGTGGTCGTGACAACTATGGCTACACCTTC. Its translation is CASGRDNYGYTF.

The chain carries TRBV6-5 and TRBJ1-4; TRBD1 aligns across 7 bases. Trimming cost V 0 bases and J 5 bases; bases outside gene matches: 3. This CDR3 region has 15 residues. Germline loops: CDR1 MNHEY, CDR2 SVGAGI. This chain's CDR3 is CASSYSAGGNEKLFF. DNA of the CDR3: TGTGCCAGCAGTTACTCGGCAGGGGGGAATGAAAAACTGTTTTTT.

The rearrangement links TRBV10-3 to TRBJ2-3, with D perhaps matching TRBD1 (6 bases). The V end was cut by 4 bases, the J end by 5 bases, with 16 bases between. The CDR3 totals 15 residues. The germline V gene has CDR1 ENHRY and CDR2 SYGVKD. The CDR3 DNA sequence: TGTGCCATCAGTGCTCGGGACACCACGGAAGATACGCAGTATTTT. It encodes CAISARDTTEDTQYF.

The chain's CDR3 is CASSRRRVGLAAYNEQFF. The CDR3 DNA reads as TGTGCCAGCAGCCGCCGGAGGGTGGGACTAGCGGCCTACAATGAGCAGTTCTTC. The chain joins TRBV7-9 to TRBJ2-1, with 11 nucleotides matching TRBD2. After removal of 5 bases from V and 2 bases from J, the junction contained 11 bases not matched to a gene. This CDR3 comprises 18 residues. CDR1 is SEHNR and CDR2 is FQNEAQ in the germline V gene (reference sequence).

The chain couples TRBV2 to TRBJ1-2; the D gene is possibly TRBD1 (5 bases). Germline CDR1 SNHLY, CDR2 FYNNEI. CDR3 size: 14 residues. Trimming removed 6 bases from V and 1 base from J, with 12 bases in between. The CDR3 DNA reads TGTGCCAGCAGGGTGGGACGGAATAACTATGGCTACACCTTC. It yields the protein CASRVGRNNYGYTF.

The chain recombines TRBV27 with TRBJ2-3; maybe TRBD2 (6 bases). The CDR3 has 13 amino acids. Germline lookup yields CDR1 MNHEY and CDR2 SMNVEV (reference sequence). V dropped 7 bases and J dropped 8 bases, with 16 bases sitting between them. The CDR3 loop reads CASISPTGVTQYF. The DNA for the CDR3 is TGTGCCAGCATTTCCCCGACGGGGGTTACGCAGTATTTT.

V usage is TRBV9 and J usage is TRBJ1-6, with 8 bases fitting TRBD1. The V segment lost 4 bases and the J segment 10 bases; nucleotides outside the gene matches: 7. The CDR3 length is 14 residues. The germline V gene has CDR1 SGDLS and CDR2 YYNGEE. The CDR3 spells CASSPTGGQSPLHF. The CDR3 DNA reads as TGTGCCAGCAGCCCAACAGGGGGTCAGTCACCCCTCCACTTT.

This clone was observed once. The chain has TRBV5-1 and TRBJ2-1, with 9 nucleotides matching TRBD2. This CDR3 contains 15 residues. Trimming cost V 7 bases and J 8 bases; bases outside gene matches: 13. Germline-derived CDR1 and CDR2 are SGHRS and YFSETQ. The CDR3 nucleotides are TGCGCCAGCCTCCGCGAGCGGGGGGACCACGATGAGCAGTTCTTC. As protein: CASLRERGDHDEQFF.

The chain combines TRBV29-1 with TRBJ2-1, with D possibly matching TRBD2 (6 bases). The CDR3 contains 12 residues. V gave up 7 bases and J gave up 14 bases, with 21 bases separating them. Germline V CDR1 and CDR2: SQVTM, ANQGSEA. The CDR3 region is CSENDIGGTEFF. In nucleotides, the CDR3 is TGCAGCGAGAACGACATCGGAGGGACGGAGTTCTTC.

This chain connects TRBV29-1 to TRBJ1-5, with 7 bases fitting TRBD1. Trimming cost V 5 bases and J 0 bases; bases outside gene matches: 7. There are 15 residues in the CDR3. The germline V gene encodes CDR1 SQVTM and CDR2 ANQGSEA. Here the CDR3 DNA reads TGCAGCGTTAGACAGGGCATAGCTAGCAATCAGCCCCAGCATTTT. Translated: CSVRQGIASNQPQHF. Filled out from reference TRBV29-1 and TRBJ1-5, the complete variable domain reads SAVISQKPSRDICQRGTSLTIQCQVDSQVTMMFWYRQQPGQSLTLIATANQGSEATYESGFVIDKFPISRPNLTFSTLTVSNMSPEDSSIYLCSVRQGIASNQPQHFGDGTRLSIL.